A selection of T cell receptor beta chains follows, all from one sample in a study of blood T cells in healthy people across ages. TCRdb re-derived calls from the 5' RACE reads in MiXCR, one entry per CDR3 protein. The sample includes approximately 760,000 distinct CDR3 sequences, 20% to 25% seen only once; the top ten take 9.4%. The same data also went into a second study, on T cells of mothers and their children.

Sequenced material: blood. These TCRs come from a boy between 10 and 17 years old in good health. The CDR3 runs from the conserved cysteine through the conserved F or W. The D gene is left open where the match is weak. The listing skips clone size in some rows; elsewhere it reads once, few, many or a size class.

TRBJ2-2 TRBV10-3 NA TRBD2 CAISGPAGDTGELFF TGTGCCATCAGTGGTCCAGCGGGAGACACCGGGGAGCTGTTTTTT
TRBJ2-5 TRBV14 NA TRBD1 CASSLSTGGPGRTQYF TGTGCCAGCAGCCTCTCTACAGGGGGCCCAGGTCGGACCCAGTACTTC
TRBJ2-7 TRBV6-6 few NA CASLARGGTASYEQYF TGTGCCAGTCTCGCTAGGGGCGGGACAGCATCCTACGAGCAGTACTTC
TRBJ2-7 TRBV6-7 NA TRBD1 CASSYPDRGYEQYF TGTGCCAGCAGTTACCCGGACAGGGGGTACGAGCAGTACTTC
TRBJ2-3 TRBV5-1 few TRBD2 CASSLDGSGSGRTQYF TGCGCCAGCAGCTTGGATGGTAGCGGGAGTGGGCGTACGCAGTATTTT
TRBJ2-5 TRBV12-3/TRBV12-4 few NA CASTEDTQETQYF TGTGCCAGCACTGAAGACACCCAAGAGACCCAGTACTTC
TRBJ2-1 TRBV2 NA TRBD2 CASSGGLAGGYYNEQFF TGTGCCAGCAGTGGGGGACTAGCGGGGGGGTACTACAATGAGCAGTTCTTC
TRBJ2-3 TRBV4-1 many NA CASSQQTRGIDTQYF TGCGCCAGCAGCCAACAGACGAGGGGAATAGATACGCAGTATTTT
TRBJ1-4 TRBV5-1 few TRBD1 CASSLQGIPNEKLFF TGCGCCAGCAGCTTACAGGGGATCCCTAATGAAAAACTGTTTTTT
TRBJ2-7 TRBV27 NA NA CASSLQGSFEQYF TGTGCCAGCAGTTTGCAGGGGTCCTTCGAGCAGTACTTC
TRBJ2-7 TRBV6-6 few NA CASSSERAIREQYF TGTGCCAGCAGTTCCGAGAGGGCCATTAGAGAGCAGTACTTC
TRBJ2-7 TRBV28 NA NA CASSLQSYLGEQYF TGTGCCAGCAGTTTACAAAGTTACTTAGGCGAGCAGTACTTC
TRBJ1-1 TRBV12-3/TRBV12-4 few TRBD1 CASSWGTGITEAFF TGTGCCAGCAGTTGGGGGACAGGGATTACTGAAGCTTTCTTT
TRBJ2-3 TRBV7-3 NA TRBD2 CASSPSLAGVGDTQYF TGTGCCAGCAGCCCCTCCCTAGCGGGGGTCGGGGATACGCAGTATTTT
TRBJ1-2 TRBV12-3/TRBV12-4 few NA CASNPGPNYGYTF TGTGCCAGCAATCCGGGCCCCAACTATGGCTACACCTTC
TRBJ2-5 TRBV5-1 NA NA CASSLEQKGIQYF TGCGCCAGCAGCTTGGAACAGAAGGGGATCCAGTACTTC
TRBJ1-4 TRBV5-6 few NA CASSRGSDEKLVF TGTGCCAGCAGCCGGGGCTCGGATGAAAAACTGGTTTTT
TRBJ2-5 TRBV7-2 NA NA CASRPGDFQGETQYF TGTGCCAGCAGGCCAGGGGACTTCCAAGGAGAGACCCAGTACTTC
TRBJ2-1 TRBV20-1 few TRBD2 CSARDRLAGGREQFF TGCAGTGCTAGAGATCGACTAGCGGGAGGGCGTGAGCAGTTCTTC
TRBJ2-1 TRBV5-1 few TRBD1 CASSLNRGRPSNEQFF TGCGCCAGCAGCTTGAACAGGGGGCGACCGTCCAATGAGCAGTTCTTC
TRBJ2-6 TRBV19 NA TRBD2 CASSAPGGPGREANVLTF TGTGCCAGTAGTGCTCCGGGAGGACCGGGAAGGGAGGCCAACGTCCTGACTTTC
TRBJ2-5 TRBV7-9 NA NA CASNIRGWETQYF TGTGCCAGCAACATACGGGGTTGGGAGACCCAGTACTTC
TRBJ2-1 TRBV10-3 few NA CAISEYETALF TGTGCCATCAGTGAGTACGAGACGGCTCTGTTC
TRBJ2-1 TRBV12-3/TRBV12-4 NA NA CASSLISGDNEQFF TGTGCCAGCAGTTTAATTTCAGGGGACAATGAGCAGTTCTTC
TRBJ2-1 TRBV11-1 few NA CASSLEGGETYNEQFF TGTGCCAGCAGCTTAGAGGGGGGGGAGACCTACAATGAGCAGTTCTTC
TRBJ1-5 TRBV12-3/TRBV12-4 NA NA CASSFIGAVDQPQHF TGTGCCAGCAGTTTTATAGGGGCGGTCGATCAGCCCCAGCATTTT
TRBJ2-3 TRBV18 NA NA CASSPRGGGTDTQYF TGTGCCAGCTCACCACGGGGTGGGGGCACAGATACGCAGTATTTT
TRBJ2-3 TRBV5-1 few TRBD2 CASSLQGLDTDTQYF TGCGCCAGCAGCTTGCAGGGACTAGACACAGATACGCAGTATTTT
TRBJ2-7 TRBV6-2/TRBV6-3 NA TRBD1 CASSQQGSPTYEQYF TGTGCCAGCAGTCAACAGGGGTCCCCTACCTACGAGCAGTACTTC
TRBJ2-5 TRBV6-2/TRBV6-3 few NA CASRVLPVGTQYF TGTGCCAGCAGGGTCTTGCCCGTCGGGACCCAGTACTTC
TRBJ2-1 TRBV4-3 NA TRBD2 CASGLGLAGGEGPYNEQFF TGCGCCAGCGGCTTGGGCCTAGCGGGAGGGGAGGGGCCCTACAATGAGCAGTTCTTC
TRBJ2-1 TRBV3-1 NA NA CVSSQDYVGNEQFF TGTGTCAGCAGCCAAGATTACGTAGGGAATGAGCAGTTCTTC
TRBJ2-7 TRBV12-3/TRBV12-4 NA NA CASRRTGGTHEQYF TGTGCCAGCAGGAGGACAGGCGGGACCCACGAGCAGTACTTC
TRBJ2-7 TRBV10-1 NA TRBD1 CASSESGTGLYEQYF TGCGCCAGCAGTGAGTCCGGGACAGGGCTATACGAGCAGTACTTC
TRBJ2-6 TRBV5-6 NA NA CASSDDTSGANVLTF TGTGCCAGCAGCGATGACACCTCTGGGGCCAACGTCCTGACTTTC
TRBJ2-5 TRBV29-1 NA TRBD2 CSVDQGLAGGEQYF TGCAGCGTTGATCAGGGACTAGCGGGAGGGGAGCAGTACTTC
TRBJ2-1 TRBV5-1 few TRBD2 CASSLADLAGVNEQFF TGCGCCAGCAGCTTGGCGGACCTAGCGGGAGTCAATGAGCAGTTCTTC
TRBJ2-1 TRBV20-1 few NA CSAPSLHEQFF TGCAGTGCTCCATCGTTACATGAGCAGTTCTTC
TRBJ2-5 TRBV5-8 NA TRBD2 CASGPGLAGTEETQYF TGTGCCAGCGGCCCCGGACTAGCGGGGACAGAAGAGACCCAGTACTTC
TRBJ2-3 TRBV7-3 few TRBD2 CASSLGAGLSTDTQYF TGTGCCAGCAGCTTAGGAGCGGGGCTTAGCACAGATACGCAGTATTTT
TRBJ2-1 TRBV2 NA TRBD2 CVSKPSGGYNEQFF TGTGTCAGCAAGCCTAGCGGGGGATACAATGAGCAGTTCTTC
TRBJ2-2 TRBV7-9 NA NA CASSLNWQNGELFF TGTGCCAGCAGCTTAAATTGGCAAAACGGGGAGCTGTTTTTT
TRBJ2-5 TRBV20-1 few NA CSAREGGIETQYF TGCAGTGCTAGAGAGGGCGGGATTGAGACCCAGTACTTC
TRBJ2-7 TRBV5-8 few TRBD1 CASSLRDRRPYEQYF TGTGCCAGCAGCCTCCGGGACAGGCGACCCTACGAGCAGTACTTC
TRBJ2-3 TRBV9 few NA CASSDSGRTDTQYF TGTGCCAGCAGCGACAGCGGGCGCACAGATACGCAGTATTTT
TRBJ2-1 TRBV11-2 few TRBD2 CASSRGGFDEQFF TGTGCCAGCAGCCGGGGGGGGTTCGATGAGCAGTTCTTC